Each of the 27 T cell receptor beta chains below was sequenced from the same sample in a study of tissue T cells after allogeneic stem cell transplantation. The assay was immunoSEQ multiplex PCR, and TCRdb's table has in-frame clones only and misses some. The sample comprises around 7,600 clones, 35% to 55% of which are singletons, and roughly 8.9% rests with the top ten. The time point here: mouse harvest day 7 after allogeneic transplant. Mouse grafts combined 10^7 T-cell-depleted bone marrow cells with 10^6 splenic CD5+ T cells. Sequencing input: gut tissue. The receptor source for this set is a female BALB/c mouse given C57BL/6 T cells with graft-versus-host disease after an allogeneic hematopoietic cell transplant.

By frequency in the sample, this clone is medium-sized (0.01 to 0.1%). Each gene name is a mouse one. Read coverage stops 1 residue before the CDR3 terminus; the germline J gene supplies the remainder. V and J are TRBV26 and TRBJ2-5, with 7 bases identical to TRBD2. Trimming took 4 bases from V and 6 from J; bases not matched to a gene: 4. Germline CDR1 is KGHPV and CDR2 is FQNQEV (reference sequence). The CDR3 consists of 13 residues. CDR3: CASSPRWGDTQYF. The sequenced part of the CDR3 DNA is TGTGCCAGCAGTCCCCGCTGGGGGGACACCCAGTAC. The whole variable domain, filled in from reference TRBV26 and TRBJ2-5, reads NSKVIQTPRYLVKGQGQKAKMRCIPEKGHPVVFWYQQNKNNEFKFLINFQNQEVLQQIDMTEKRFSAECPSNSPCSLEIQSSEAGDSALYLCASSPRWGDTQYFGPGTRLLVL.

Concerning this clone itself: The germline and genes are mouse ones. The sequenced CDR3 bases are TGTGCCAGCAGTGCTGGGACAAACACCGGGCAGCTCTAC. Translated: CASSAGTNTGQLY. The entire CDR3 is CASSAGTNTGQLYF. This rearrangement joins TRBV26 to TRBJ2-2, with D tentatively TRBD2 (5 bases). Read sequence stops 1 residue before the CDR3 end, and the germline J gene provides the missing end. CDR1 and CDR2 from the germline V gene are KGHPV and FQNQEV (reference sequence). Trimming cost V 5 bases and J 0 bases, with 7 bases left between them. The CDR3 is 14 residues long.

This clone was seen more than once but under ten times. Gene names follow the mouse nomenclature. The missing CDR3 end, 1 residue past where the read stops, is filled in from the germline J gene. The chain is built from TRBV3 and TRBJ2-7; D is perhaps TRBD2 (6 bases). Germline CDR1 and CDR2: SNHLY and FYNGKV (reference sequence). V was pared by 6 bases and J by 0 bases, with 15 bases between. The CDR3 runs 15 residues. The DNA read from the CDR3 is TGTGCCAGCAGTCATCGTCTGGGGCCCTCCTATGAACAGTAC. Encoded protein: CASSHRLGPSYEQY. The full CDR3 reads CASSHRLGPSYEQYF. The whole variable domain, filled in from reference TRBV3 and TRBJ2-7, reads GPKVLQIPSHQIIDMGQMVTLNCDPVSNHLYFYWYKQILGQQMEFLVNFYNGKVMEKSKLFKDQFSVERPDGSYFTLKIQPTALEDSAVYFCASSHRLGPSYEQYFGPGTRLTVL.

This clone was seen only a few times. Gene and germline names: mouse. CDR3 sequence reads: CASSEVTGQLYF. Incomplete CDR3 DNA: TGTGCCAGCAGTGAGGTCACCGGGCAGCTCTAC. This chain connects TRBV13-3 to TRBJ2-2; no clear D. The read gets to within 1 residue of the CDR3 end, and the germline J gene fills in the rest. CDR3 length: 12 amino acids. Trimming took 2 bases from V and 4 from J, leaving 3 bases between them. CDR1 is NNHDY, CDR2 SYVADS, per germline.

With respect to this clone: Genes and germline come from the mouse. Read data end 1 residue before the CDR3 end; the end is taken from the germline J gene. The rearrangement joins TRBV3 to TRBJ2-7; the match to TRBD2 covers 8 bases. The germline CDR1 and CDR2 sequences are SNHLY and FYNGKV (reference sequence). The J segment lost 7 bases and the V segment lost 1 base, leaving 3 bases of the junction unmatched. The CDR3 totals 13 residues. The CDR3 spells CASSLGWGVEQYF. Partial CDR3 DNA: TGTGCCAGCAGCTTAGGCTGGGGGGTCGAACAGTAC.

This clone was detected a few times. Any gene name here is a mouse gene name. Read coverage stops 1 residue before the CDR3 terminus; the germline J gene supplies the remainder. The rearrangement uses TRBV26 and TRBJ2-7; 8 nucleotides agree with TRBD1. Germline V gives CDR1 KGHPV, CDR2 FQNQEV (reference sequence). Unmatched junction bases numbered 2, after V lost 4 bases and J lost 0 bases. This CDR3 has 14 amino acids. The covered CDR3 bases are TGTGCCAGCAGTCGGACAGGGAGCTCCTATGAACAGTAC. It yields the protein CASSRTGSSYEQY. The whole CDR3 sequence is CASSRTGSSYEQYF.

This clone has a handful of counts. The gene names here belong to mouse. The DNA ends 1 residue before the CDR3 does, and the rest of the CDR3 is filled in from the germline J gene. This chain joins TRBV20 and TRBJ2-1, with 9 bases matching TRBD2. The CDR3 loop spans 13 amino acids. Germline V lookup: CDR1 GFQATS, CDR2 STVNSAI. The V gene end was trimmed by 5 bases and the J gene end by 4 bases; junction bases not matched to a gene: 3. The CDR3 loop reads CGASGGGYAEQFF. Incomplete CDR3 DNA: TGTGGTGCTTCTGGGGGGGGGTATGCTGAGCAGTTC.

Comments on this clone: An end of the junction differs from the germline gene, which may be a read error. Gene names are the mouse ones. The CDR3 is CASGDGSVYEQYF. CDR3 DNA, as far as it was read: TGTGCCAGCGGTGACGGGTCCGTCTATGAACAGTAC. This chain joins TRBV13-1 and TRBJ2-7; the D is unclear. The read comes to an end 1 residue before the CDR3 does, leaving the germline J gene to fill in the end. This CDR3 region has 13 residues. Per the germline V gene, CDR1 is NSHNY and CDR2 is SYGAGN.

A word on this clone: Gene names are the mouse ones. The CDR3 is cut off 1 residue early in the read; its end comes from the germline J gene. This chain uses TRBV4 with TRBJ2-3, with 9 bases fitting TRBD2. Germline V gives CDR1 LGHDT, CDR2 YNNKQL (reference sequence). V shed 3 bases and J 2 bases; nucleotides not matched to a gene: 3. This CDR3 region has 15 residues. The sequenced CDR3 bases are TGTGCCAGCAGCTATCACTGGGGGGTTGCAGAAACGCTGTAT. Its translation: CASSYHWGVAETLY. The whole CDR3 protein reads CASSYHWGVAETLYF.

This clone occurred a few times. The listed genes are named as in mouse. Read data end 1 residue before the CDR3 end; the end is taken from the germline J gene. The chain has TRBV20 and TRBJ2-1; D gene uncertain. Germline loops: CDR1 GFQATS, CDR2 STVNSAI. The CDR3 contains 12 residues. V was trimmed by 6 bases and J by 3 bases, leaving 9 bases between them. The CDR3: CGARPGYAEQFF. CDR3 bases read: TGTGGTGCCCGACCCGGCTATGCTGAGCAGTTC.

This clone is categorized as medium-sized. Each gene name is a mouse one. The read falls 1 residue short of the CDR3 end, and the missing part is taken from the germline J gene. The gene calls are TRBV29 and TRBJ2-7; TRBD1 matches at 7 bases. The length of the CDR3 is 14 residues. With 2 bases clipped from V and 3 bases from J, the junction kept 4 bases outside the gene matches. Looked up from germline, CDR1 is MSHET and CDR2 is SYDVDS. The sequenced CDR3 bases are TGTGCTAGCAGTTTACACCGGACAGGCTATGAACAGTAC. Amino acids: CASSLHRTGYEQY. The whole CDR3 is CASSLHRTGYEQYF.

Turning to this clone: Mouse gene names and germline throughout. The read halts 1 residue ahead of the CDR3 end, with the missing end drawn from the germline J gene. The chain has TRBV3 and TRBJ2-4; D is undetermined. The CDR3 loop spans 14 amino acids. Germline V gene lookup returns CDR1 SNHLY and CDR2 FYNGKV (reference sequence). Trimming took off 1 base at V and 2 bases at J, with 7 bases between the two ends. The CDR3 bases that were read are TGTGCCAGCAGCTTAGTGCAAATTCAAAACACCTTGTAC. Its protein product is CASSLVQIQNTLY. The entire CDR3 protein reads CASSLVQIQNTLYF.

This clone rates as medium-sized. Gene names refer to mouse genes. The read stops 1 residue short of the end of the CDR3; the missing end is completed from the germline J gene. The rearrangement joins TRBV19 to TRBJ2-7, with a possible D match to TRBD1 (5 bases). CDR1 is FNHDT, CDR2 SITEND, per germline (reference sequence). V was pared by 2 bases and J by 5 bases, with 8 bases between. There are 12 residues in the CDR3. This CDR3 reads CASSIRRDEQYF. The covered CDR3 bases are TGTGCCAGCAGTATCCGCAGGGATGAACAGTAC. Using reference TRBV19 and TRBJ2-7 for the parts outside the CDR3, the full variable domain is GGIITQTPKFLIGQEGQKLTLKCQQNFNHDTMYWYRQDSGKGLRLIYYSITENDLQKGDLSEGYDASREKKSSFSLTVTSAQKNEMAVFLCASSIRRDEQYFGPGTRLTVL.

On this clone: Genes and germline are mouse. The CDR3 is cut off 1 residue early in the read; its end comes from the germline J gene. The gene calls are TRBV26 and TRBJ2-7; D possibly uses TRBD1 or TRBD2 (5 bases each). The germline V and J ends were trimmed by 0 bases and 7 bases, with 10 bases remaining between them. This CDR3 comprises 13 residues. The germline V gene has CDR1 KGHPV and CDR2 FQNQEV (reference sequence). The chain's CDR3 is CASSLSGAGEQYF. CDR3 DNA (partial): TGTGCCAGCAGTCTGTCAGGGGCGGGGGAACAGTAC.

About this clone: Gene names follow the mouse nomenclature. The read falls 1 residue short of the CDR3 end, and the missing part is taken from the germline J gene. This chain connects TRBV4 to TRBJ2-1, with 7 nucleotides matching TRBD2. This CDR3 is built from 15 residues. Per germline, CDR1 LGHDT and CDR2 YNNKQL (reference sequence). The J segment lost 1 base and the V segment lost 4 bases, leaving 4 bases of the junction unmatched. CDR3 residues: CASSSYWGNYAEQFF. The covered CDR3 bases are TGTGCCAGCAGCTCTTACTGGGGAAACTATGCTGAGCAGTTC.

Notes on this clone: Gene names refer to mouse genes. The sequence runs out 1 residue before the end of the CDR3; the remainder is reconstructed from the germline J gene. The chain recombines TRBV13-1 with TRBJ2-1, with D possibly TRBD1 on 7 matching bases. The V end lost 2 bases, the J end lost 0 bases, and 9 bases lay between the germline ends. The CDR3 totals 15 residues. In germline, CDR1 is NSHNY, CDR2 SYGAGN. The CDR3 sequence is CASSDQGGNYAEQFF. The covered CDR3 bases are TGTGCCAGCAGTGACCAGGGGGGTAACTATGCTGAGCAGTTC.

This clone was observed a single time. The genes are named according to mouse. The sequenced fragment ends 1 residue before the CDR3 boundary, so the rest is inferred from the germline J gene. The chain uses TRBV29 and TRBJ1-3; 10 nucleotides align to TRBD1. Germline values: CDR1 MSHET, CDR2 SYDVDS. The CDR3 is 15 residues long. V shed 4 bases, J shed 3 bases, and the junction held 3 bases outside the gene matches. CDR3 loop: CASSSTGGSGNTLYF. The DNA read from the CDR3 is TGTGCTAGCAGTTCGACAGGGGGCAGTGGAAATACGCTCTAT. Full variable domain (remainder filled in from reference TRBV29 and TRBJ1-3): DMKVTQMPRYLIKRMGENVLLECGQDMSHETMYWYRQDPGLGLQLIYISYDVDSNSEGDIPKGYRVSRKKREHFSLILDSAKTNQTSVYFCASSSTGGSGNTLYFGEGSRLIVV.

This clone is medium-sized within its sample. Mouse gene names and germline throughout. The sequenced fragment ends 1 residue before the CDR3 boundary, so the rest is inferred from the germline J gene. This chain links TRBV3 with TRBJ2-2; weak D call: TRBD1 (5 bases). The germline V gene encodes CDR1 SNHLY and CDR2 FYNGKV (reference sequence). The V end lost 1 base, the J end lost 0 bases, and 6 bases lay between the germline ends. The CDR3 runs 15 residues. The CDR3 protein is CASSLVTANTGQLYF. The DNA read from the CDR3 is TGTGCCAGCAGCTTAGTGACAGCAAACACCGGGCAGCTCTAC.

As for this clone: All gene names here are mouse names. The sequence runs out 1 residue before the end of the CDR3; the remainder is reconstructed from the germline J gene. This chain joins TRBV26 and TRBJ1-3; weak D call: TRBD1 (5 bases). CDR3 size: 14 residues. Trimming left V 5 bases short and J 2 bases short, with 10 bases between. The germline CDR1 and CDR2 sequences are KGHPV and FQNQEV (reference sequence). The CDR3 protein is CASSSGTPGNTLYF. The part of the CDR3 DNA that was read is TGTGCCAGCAGTTCCGGGACTCCTGGAAATACGCTCTAT. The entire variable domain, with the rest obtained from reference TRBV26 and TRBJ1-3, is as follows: NSKVIQTPRYLVKGQGQKAKMRCIPEKGHPVVFWYQQNKNNEFKFLINFQNQEVLQQIDMTEKRFSAECPSNSPCSLEIQSSEAGDSALYLCASSSGTPGNTLYFGEGSRLIVV.

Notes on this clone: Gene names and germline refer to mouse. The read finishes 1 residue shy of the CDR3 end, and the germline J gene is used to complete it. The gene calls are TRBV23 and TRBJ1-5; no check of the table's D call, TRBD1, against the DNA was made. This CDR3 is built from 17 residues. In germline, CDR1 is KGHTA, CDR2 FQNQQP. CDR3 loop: CSSSQSRQGYNNQAPLF. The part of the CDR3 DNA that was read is TGCTCCAGCAGTCAATCGCGACAGGGGTATAACAACCAGGCTCCGCTT.

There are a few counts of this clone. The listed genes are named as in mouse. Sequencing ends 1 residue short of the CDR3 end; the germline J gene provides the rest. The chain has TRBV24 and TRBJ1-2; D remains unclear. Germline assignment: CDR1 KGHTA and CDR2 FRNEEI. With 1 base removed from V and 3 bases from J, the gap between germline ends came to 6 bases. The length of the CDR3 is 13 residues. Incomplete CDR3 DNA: TGTGCCAGCAGTCTGTTCGGGGACTCCGACTACACC. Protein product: CASSLFGDSDYT. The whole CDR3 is CASSLFGDSDYTF.

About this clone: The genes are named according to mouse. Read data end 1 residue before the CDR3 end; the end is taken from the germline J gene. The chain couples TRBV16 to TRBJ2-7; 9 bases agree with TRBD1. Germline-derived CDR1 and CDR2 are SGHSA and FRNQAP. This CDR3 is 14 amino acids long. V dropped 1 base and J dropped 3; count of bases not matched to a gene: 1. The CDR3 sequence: CASSLGTGVYEQYF. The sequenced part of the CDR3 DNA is TGTGCAAGCAGCTTAGGGACAGGGGTCTATGAACAGTAC. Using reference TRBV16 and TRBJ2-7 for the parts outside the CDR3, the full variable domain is NAGVIQTPRHKVTGKGQEATLWCEPISGHSAVFWYRQTIVQGLEFLTYFRNQAPIDDSGMPKERFSAQMPNQSHSTLKIQSTQPQDSAVYLCASSLGTGVYEQYFGPGTRLTVL.

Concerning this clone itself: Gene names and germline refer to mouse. CDR3: CASSISGAANTEVFF. Partial CDR3 DNA: TGTGCCAGCAGTATATCGGGGGCTGCAAACACAGAAGTCTTC. J is TRBJ1-1 and V is TRBV19, with a tentative D call TRBD1 (6 bases). Sequencing ends 1 residue short of the CDR3 end; the germline J gene provides the rest. V lost 1 base, J lost 0 bases, and 10 bases lay in between. The CDR3 is 15 amino acids. The germline V gene has CDR1 FNHDT and CDR2 SITEND (reference sequence).

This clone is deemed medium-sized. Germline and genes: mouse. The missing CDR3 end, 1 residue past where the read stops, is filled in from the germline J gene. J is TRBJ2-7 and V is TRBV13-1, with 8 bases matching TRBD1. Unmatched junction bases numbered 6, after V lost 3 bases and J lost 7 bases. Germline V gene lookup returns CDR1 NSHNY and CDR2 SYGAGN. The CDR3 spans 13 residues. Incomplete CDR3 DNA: TGTGCCAGCAGTGGCAGGGGGCGCGGAGAACAGTAC. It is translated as CASSGRGRGEQY. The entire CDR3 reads CASSGRGRGEQYF.

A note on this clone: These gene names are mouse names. The CDR3 loop is CASTRGREQYF. The DNA read from the CDR3 is TGTGCCAGCACCAGGGGGCGGGAACAGTAC. This sequence joins TRBV26 and TRBJ2-7; 8 bases line up with TRBD1. The sequenced fragment ends 1 residue before the CDR3 boundary, so the rest is inferred from the germline J gene. The CDR3 runs 11 residues. Germline V gives CDR1 KGHPV, CDR2 FQNQEV (reference sequence). The V segment lost 7 bases and the J segment 7 bases; nucleotides outside the gene matches: 3.

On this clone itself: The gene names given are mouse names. CDR3 amino acids: CSSPGGPYAEQFF. The DNA read from the CDR3 is TGTAGTTCTCCTGGGGGCCCCTATGCTGAGCAGTTC. The chain uses TRBV30 and TRBJ2-1; possibly TRBD2 for D (7 bases). The read ends 1 residue shy of where the CDR3 ends; the end is completed using the germline J gene. There are 13 residues in the CDR3. In germline, CDR1 is SQVVS, CDR2 ANEGSEA. Trimming left V 5 bases short and J 3 bases short, with 11 bases between.

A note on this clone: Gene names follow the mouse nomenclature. CDR3: CASSLLAINSDYTF. The sequenced CDR3 bases are TGTGCCAGCAGTCTGTTGGCAATAAACTCCGACTACACC. The chain is built from TRBV26 and TRBJ1-2, with no clear D. The sequence runs out 1 residue before the end of the CDR3; the remainder is reconstructed from the germline J gene. The germline CDR1 and CDR2 sequences are KGHPV and FQNQEV (reference sequence). V gave up 1 base and J gave up 1 base, with 7 bases separating them. The CDR3 spans 14 residues.